This record looks at one T cell receptor (beta chain) sequence and its context. The antigen remains unidentified. The sample originates from a study of CD8 T cells in ankylosing spondylitis. Study results and caveats: Blood of patients with ankylosing spondylitis appeared to be characterized by a TCR beta motif of fewer than 10 highly homologous variants.

TCRdb analysed the 5' RACE reads with MiXCR anew, one entry per CDR3 protein. The table shows roughly 370,000 distinct CDR3 sequences, with 20% to 25% occurring only once. Sequences were obtained from blood, either unsorted or a sorted T cell fraction (not recorded which). The TCR originated in a male donor with ankylosing spondylitis.

The CDR3 nucleotides read TGTGCCAGTGGACTAGCAGAGACCCAGTACTTC. Protein: CASGLAETQYF. The chain joins TRBV11-3 to TRBJ2-5, with TRBD2 identical over 8 bases. V shed 9 bases and J 4 bases; nucleotides not matched to a gene: 1. Germline V gene data show CDR1 as SGHNT and CDR2 as YENEEA. This CDR3 region has 11 residues.